These 27 T cell receptor beta chains were sequenced from one sample in a study of response to subunit inactivated influenza vaccine. TCRdb reprocessed the RT-PCR reads via MiXCR and lists one record per CDR3 protein. This repertoire shows about 650,000 distinct CDR3 sequences, more than 15% found once; its top ten account for 11%. This sample comprised PBMCs from blood, obtained about 11 days after vaccination. The source is a man aged 45-60 years who received an inactivated influenza vaccine.

V and J are TRBV6-5 and TRBJ1-1; D remains unclear. The CDR3 is made up of 15 amino acids. The germline V gene encodes CDR1 MNHEY and CDR2 SVGAGI. V was pared by 3 bases and J by 0 bases, with 11 bases between. The DNA of the CDR3 is TGTGCCAGCAGTTATTCCCGGACCATGAACACTGAAGCTTTCTTT. Residues: CASSYSRTMNTEAFF.

The J gene is TRBJ2-2, the V gene TRBV28; D perhaps matches TRBD2 (6 bases). V was pared by 2 bases and J by 4 bases, with 11 bases between. Germline lookup yields CDR1 MDHEN and CDR2 SYDVKM. This CDR3 region has 15 residues. The CDR3 DNA sequence: TGTGCCAGCAGTTTACGCGGGATCTTCACCGGGGAGCTGTTTTTT. Protein: CASSLRGIFTGELFF.

This clonotype was found a few times. V usage is TRBV12-3 or TRBV12-4 and J usage is TRBJ2-5; no clear D. The CDR3 has 12 residues. V lost 5 bases, J lost 0 bases, and 4 bases lay in between. The CDR3 protein is CASSNYQETQYF. CDR3 coding DNA: TGTGCCAGCAGTAACTACCAAGAGACCCAGTACTTC.

This clonotype has just a few counts. This rearrangement joins TRBV30 to TRBJ2-6; D not certain. Per the germline V gene, CDR1 is GTSNPN and CDR2 is SVGIG (reference sequence). The CDR3 has 13 residues. Trimming pared 4 bases from V and 2 bases from J, leaving 6 bases between. The CDR3, as DNA: TGTGCCTGGAATTGGGCTGGGGCCAACGTCCTGACTTTC. This gives the protein CAWNWAGANVLTF. Combining the CDR3 with reference TRBV30 and TRBJ2-6 gives the whole variable domain SQTIHQWPATLVQPVGSPLSLECTVEGTSNPNLYWYRQAAGRGLQLLFYSVGIGQISSEVPQNLSASRPQDRQFILSSKKLLLSDSGFYLCAWNWAGANVLTFGAGSRLTVL.

This clonotype turned up a few times. The chain joins TRBV5-6 to TRBJ1-1; a possible D gene is TRBD1 (5 bases). V gave up 3 bases and J gave up 6 bases, with 24 bases separating them. Germline CDR1 SGHDT, CDR2 YYEEEE. The length of the CDR3 is 17 residues. The CDR3 is CASSYRLGVNSGAEAFF. The CDR3, as DNA: TGTGCCAGCAGCTATCGACTGGGGGTTAACTCAGGCGCTGAAGCTTTCTTT.

V and J are TRBV27 and TRBJ2-1, with unresolved D. CDR3 size: 13 residues. Between the trimmed V and J ends, which lost 2 bases and 9 bases, there was a span of 11 bases. Germline lookup yields CDR1 MNHEY and CDR2 SMNVEV (reference sequence). Written as DNA, the CDR3 is TGTGCCAGCAGTTTAGTAGGGTCGGGTGAGCAGTTCTTC. This gives the protein CASSLVGSGEQFF.

This clonotype was seen a handful of times. The chain links TRBV6-2 or TRBV6-3 to TRBJ2-7; D is undetermined. Germline lookup yields CDR1 MNHEY and CDR2 SVGEGT. The V end was cut by 3 bases, the J end by 3 bases, with 24 bases between. The CDR3 runs to 18 residues. This CDR3 is CASSYSDNQRVVSYEQYF. DNA of the CDR3: TGTGCCAGCAGTTATTCCGATAACCAAAGGGTCGTAAGCTACGAGCAGTACTTC.

The chain carries TRBV3-1 and TRBJ2-7; TRBD2 might be the D (5 bases). The V and J ends lost 1 base and 6 bases respectively, with 10 bases between them. Per the germline V gene, CDR1 is LGHDT and CDR2 is YNNKEL (reference sequence). This CDR3 comprises 13 residues. In DNA, the CDR3 is TGTGCCAGCAGCCAAGGATCGGAGGCCGAGCAGTACTTC. Translated: CASSQGSEAEQYF.

This chain links TRBV5-1 with TRBJ1-1; D gene ambiguous. The ends were cut back, 0 bases at V and 5 bases at J, with 14 bases in the middle. The V gene's germline CDR1 is SGHRS and CDR2 YFSETQ. The CDR3 is 15 residues long. CDR3 DNA sequence: TGCGCCAGCAGCTTGGTTGTCGGCGGTGGGACTGAAGCTTTCTTT. Protein product: CASSLVVGGGTEAFF.

The chain combines TRBV9 with TRBJ1-4; tentative D call: TRBD1 (5 bases). The V gene's germline CDR1 is SGDLS and CDR2 YYNGEE. V was trimmed by 0 bases and J by 7 bases, leaving 13 bases between them. This CDR3 is 15 amino acids long. The CDR3, as DNA: TGTGCCAGCAGCGTAGGGGGGAGAATGGGTGAAAAACTGTTTTTT. Protein: CASSVGGRMGEKLFF.

This clonotype showed up just once. The chain uses TRBV4-1 and TRBJ1-2; no firm D call. Trimming left V 1 base short and J 7 bases short, with 16 bases between. Germline-derived CDR1 and CDR2 are MGHRA and YSYEKL. CDR3 length equals 15 residues. In DNA form, the CDR3 reads TGCGCCAGCAGCCAAGCAGGACCGACCCCCCCTGGCTACACCTTC. Encoded protein: CASSQAGPTPPGYTF.

The chain carries TRBV28 and TRBJ2-7; D uncertain. V was shortened by 5 bases and J by 4 bases, with 12 bases between the two germline ends. The CDR3 covers 13 residues. The germline CDR1 and CDR2 sequences are MDHEN and SYDVKM. CDR3 nucleotides: TGTGCCAGCAGTCCCCCGGCCTTGTACGAGCAGTACTTC. The encoded protein is CASSPPALYEQYF.

In this sample, this clonotype turned up a few times. The CDR3 reads CASSEGAWVDTQYF. CDR3 bases: TGTGCCAGCAGTGAAGGGGCATGGGTAGATACGCAGTATTTT. This chain links TRBV6-1 with TRBJ2-3, with no clear D. CDR1 is MNHNS and CDR2 is SASEGT in the germline V gene. Trimming pared 1 base from V and 5 bases from J, leaving 10 bases between. The CDR3 length is 14 residues.

The CDR3 DNA follows: TGTGCCAGCAGTTACTCGCGAGGACGGCCGGTCTACGAGCAGTACTTC. Translation gives CASSYSRGRPVYEQYF. This chain links TRBV6-5 with TRBJ2-7; D remains unclear. The germline V gene has CDR1 MNHEY and CDR2 SVGAGI. V lost 0 bases and J 3 bases, leaving 15 bases between the germline ends. The CDR3 totals 16 residues.

This clonotype was observed at least ten times. The CDR3 coding sequence is TGTGCCAGTGCACGAGGGGTAGAGACCCAGTACTTC. It encodes CASARGVETQYF. The chain employs TRBV12-3 or TRBV12-4 and TRBJ2-5, with D perhaps assigned TRBD1 or TRBD2 (5 bases each). The CDR3 is made up of 12 amino acids. With 9 bases removed from V and 4 bases from J, the gap between germline ends came to 12 bases.

The chain uses TRBV20-1 and TRBJ1-2; D is uncertain. CDR3 length equals 13 residues. Germline V gene data show CDR1 as DFQATT and CDR2 as SNEGSKA (reference sequence). V was pared by 6 bases and J by 3 bases, with 14 bases between. The CDR3 region has the DNA TGCAGTGCGACTATGCCGGTGGACTATGGCTACACCTTC. It codes for CSATMPVDYGYTF.

The chain recombines TRBV20-1 with TRBJ2-2; the D is unclear. The V gene's germline CDR1 is DFQATT and CDR2 SNEGSKA (reference sequence). With 2 bases removed from V and 7 bases from J, the gap between germline ends came to 2 bases. The CDR3 is made up of 10 amino acids. In DNA form, the CDR3 reads TGCAGTGCTAGACACGGGGAGCTGTTTTTT. Its translation is CSARHGELFF.

This chain joins TRBV28 and TRBJ2-2; a possible D gene is TRBD2 (6 bases). Germline assignment: CDR1 MDHEN and CDR2 SYDVKM. V was trimmed by 2 bases and J by 1 base, leaving 17 bases between them. The CDR3 loop spans 18 amino acids. This CDR3 is CASSLVVWSGRNTGELFF. CDR3 nucleotide sequence: TGTGCCAGCAGTTTAGTGGTTTGGAGCGGGCGGAACACCGGGGAGCTGTTTTTT.

This clonotype has only a few counts. The rearrangement joins TRBV29-1 to TRBJ2-5; no firm D call. The CDR3 runs to 13 residues. V was cut by 4 bases and J by 5 bases, with 14 bases left in between. Per germline, CDR1 SQVTM and CDR2 ANQGSEA. CDR3 in amino acids: CSVGFRMAETQYF. Written as DNA, the CDR3 is TGCAGCGTTGGGTTCAGAATGGCGGAGACCCAGTACTTC.

This clonotype was counted only a few times. The CDR3 here is CASSFSWSTDTQYF. The CDR3 DNA reads TGTGCCAGCAGTTTCTCCTGGAGCACAGATACGCAGTATTTT. This sequence joins TRBV12-3 or TRBV12-4 and TRBJ2-3; D gene unclear. This CDR3 is built from 14 residues. V lost 3 bases, J lost 0 bases, and 7 bases lay in between.

The V call is TRBV6-4, the J call TRBJ2-2, with a tentative D call TRBD1 (6 bases). The V end lost 5 bases, the J end lost 0 bases, and 13 bases lay between the germline ends. Germline V CDR1 and CDR2: MRHNA, SNTAGT. This CDR3 has 16 amino acids. The CDR3 DNA sequence: TGTGCCAGCAGTATCGGGACAACGTCGAACACCGGGGAGCTGTTTTTT. Protein: CASSIGTTSNTGELFF.

V is TRBV7-9 and J is TRBJ2-5; D is unresolved. The CDR3 length is 14 residues. Germline V lookup: CDR1 SEHNR, CDR2 FQNEAQ (reference sequence). The ends were cut back, 5 bases at V and 2 bases at J, with 12 bases in the middle. The CDR3 DNA follows: TGTGCCAGCAGCCCGGTTGGTCCACAAGAGACCCAGTACTTC. Translating it yields CASSPVGPQETQYF.

This clonotype was detected a few times. Mismatch with germline at one junction end may stem from a read error. The V gene is TRBV7-7, the J gene TRBJ2-1, with TRBD1 matching 10 bases. Germline CDR1 and CDR2: SSHAT and FNYEAQ (reference sequence). This CDR3 has 15 residues. This CDR3 reads CASSAQGTGVNEQFF. In DNA, the CDR3 is TGTGCTAGCAGCGCCCAAGGGACAGGGGTCAATGAGCAGTTCTTC. The full variable domain, with the rest looked up from reference TRBV7-7 and TRBJ2-1, is GAGVSQSPRYKVTKRGQDVTLRCDPISSHATLYWYQQALGQGPEFLTYFNYEAQPDKSGLPSDRFSAERPEGSISTLTIQRTEQRDSAMYRCASSAQGTGVNEQFFGPGTRLTVL.

This sequence joins TRBV5-1 and TRBJ2-1; 8 bases match TRBD2. V lost 4 bases, J lost 6 bases, and 12 bases stayed unmatched. This CDR3 contains 16 residues. Germline CDR1 is SGHRS and CDR2 is YFSETQ. Here the CDR3 DNA reads TGCGCCAGCAGCCTGGATGGGACTAGAAAAACCAATGAGCAGTTCTTC. Its protein product is CASSLDGTRKTNEQFF.

There are a few counts of this clonotype. The rearrangement links TRBV6-5 to TRBJ1-1, with D possibly TRBD1 on 5 matching bases. Germline V gene data show CDR1 as MNHEY and CDR2 as SVGAGI. Trimming cost V 0 bases and J 4 bases, with 9 bases left between them. The CDR3 contains 14 residues. CDR3 region: CASSYSAGTTEAFF. CDR3 bases: TGTGCCAGCAGTTACTCTGCGGGGACCACTGAAGCTTTCTTT.

The chain is built from TRBV9 and TRBJ2-5, with D maybe TRBD2 (6 bases). Germline V gives CDR1 SGDLS, CDR2 YYNGEE. The CDR3 is 15 residues long. Trimming took off 0 bases at V and 5 bases at J, with 14 bases between the two ends. CDR3 sequence (DNA): TGTGCCAGCAGCGTAGGTGGCGGGGAAATGGAGACCCAGTACTTC. It is translated as CASSVGGGEMETQYF.

With respect to this clonotype: A junction end diverges from the germline sequence, so it may reflect a read error. The genes are TRBV4-2 and TRBJ2-7, with 7 bases lining up with TRBD1. Germline V gene sequence: CDR1 LGHNA, CDR2 YNFKEQ. The CDR3 loop spans 13 amino acids. The CDR3 sequence is CASSLDRPREHYF. As DNA, the CDR3 is TGTGCCAGCAGCCTGGACAGGCCGCGAGAGCATTACTTC.